Listed below are T cell receptor beta chains from one sample, sequenced in a study of early T cells in non-severe SARS-CoV-2 infection. TCRdb used MiXCR to reprocess the 5' RACE reads, holding one entry per CDR3 protein. The data show approximately 79,000 distinct CDR3 sequences, roughly 13% seen once. Material for sequencing was whole blood. Every receptor here comes from an adult who was a healthcare worker with PCR-confirmed SARS-CoV-2 infection or an uninfected control (not recorded which). Each CDR3 is given with its conserved first and last residue. Each record gives: clone size, V gene, D gene, J gene, CDR3 protein, CDR3 DNA. The D gene is left open where the match is weak. For some rows the clone size is stated as once, few or many, or as a class when expanded; others skip it.

-	TRBV20-1	-	TRBJ1-3	CSASPTQKPGLHIYF	TGCAGTGCTAGCCCAACCCAAAAACCCGGACTTCACATATATTTT
few	TRBV12-3/TRBV12-4	-	TRBJ1-6	CASSFRGSYNSPLHF	TGTGCCAGCAGTTTCAGGGGCTCCTATAATTCACCCCTCCACTTT
-	TRBV29-1	-	TRBJ1-1	CSVGTLNTEAFF	TGCAGCGTTGGGACATTGAACACTGAAGCTTTCTTT
-	TRBV6-6	TRBD1	TRBJ1-1	CASSSGTGKTEAFF	TGTGCCAGCAGTTCCGGGACAGGGAAGACTGAAGCTTTCTTT
many	TRBV20-1	-	TRBJ1-4	CSARDRTVEKLFF	TGCAGTGCTAGAGACCGGACAGTCGAAAAACTGTTTTTT
-	TRBV28	-	TRBJ1-1	CASSLSQGNTEAFF	TGTGCCAGCAGTTTATCCCAGGGGAACACTGAAGCTTTCTTT
-	TRBV28	TRBD1	TRBJ1-1	CASSPGQGTTEAFF	TGTGCCAGCAGCCCCGGACAGGGCACGACTGAAGCTTTCTTT
-	TRBV4-2	TRBD1	TRBJ1-2	CASSTRGGQDIGYGYTF	TGTGCCAGCAGCACACGGGGGGGACAGGACATAGGGTATGGCTACACCTTC
few	TRBV28	-	TRBJ1-1	CASRLLAGEAFF	TGTGCCAGCAGACTGCTTGCAGGCGAAGCTTTCTTT
few	TRBV6-1	-	TRBJ2-3	CASKEGGLTDTQYF	TGTGCCAGCAAGGAGGGGGGGCTCACAGATACGCAGTATTTT